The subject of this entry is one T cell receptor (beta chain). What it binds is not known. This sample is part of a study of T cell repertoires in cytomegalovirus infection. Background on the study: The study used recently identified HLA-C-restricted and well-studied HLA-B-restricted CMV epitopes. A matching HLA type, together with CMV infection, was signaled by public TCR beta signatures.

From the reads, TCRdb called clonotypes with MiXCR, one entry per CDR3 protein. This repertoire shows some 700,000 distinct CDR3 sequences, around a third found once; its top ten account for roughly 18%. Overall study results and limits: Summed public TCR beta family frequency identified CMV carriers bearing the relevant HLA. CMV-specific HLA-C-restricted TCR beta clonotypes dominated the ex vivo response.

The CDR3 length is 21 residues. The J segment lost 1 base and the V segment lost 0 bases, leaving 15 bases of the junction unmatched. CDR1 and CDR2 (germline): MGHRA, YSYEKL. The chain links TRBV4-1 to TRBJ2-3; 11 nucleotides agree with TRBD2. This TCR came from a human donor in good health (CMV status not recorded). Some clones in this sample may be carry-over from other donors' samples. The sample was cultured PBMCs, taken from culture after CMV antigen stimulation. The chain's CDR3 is CASSQDPSGRPPGDGTDTQYF. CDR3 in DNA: TGCGCCAGCAGCCAAGATCCTAGCGGGAGGCCCCCGGGTGATGGCACAGATACGCAGTATTTT.